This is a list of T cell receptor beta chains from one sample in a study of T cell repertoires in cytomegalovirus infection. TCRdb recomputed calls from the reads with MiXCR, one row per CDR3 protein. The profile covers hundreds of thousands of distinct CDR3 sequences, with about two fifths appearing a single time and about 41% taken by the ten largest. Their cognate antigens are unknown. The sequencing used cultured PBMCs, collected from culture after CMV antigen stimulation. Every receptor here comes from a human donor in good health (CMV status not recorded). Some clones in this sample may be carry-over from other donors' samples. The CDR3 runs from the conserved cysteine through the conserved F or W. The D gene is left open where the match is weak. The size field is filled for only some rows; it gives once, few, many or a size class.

TGTGCCAGACATTTGAGCAACACCGGGGAGCTGTTTTTT CARHLSNTGELFF 13 TRBJ2-2 TRBV27 - -
TGTGCCACTGCGGGCCAACTAGGAGAGACCCAGTACTTC CATAGQLGETQYF 13 TRBJ2-5 TRBV6-6 - -
TGCAGTGCTAAGGGGGAAAGCGGGAGAACAGATACGCAGTATTTT CSAKGESGRTDTQYF 15 TRBJ2-3 TRBV20-1 - TRBD2
TGTGCCAGCAGCTTGGTTCCGCACGTCGATACGCAGTATTTT CASSLVPHVDTQYF 14 TRBJ2-3 TRBV7-2 - -
TGTGCCAGCAGCCGAACGTGGGGCTACGAGCAGTACTTC CASSRTWGYEQYF 13 TRBJ2-7 TRBV7-2 - -
TGTGCCAGCAGCACGAGACTAGCGGGGGGGATGGCGCAGTATTTT CASSTRLAGGMAQYF 15 TRBJ2-3 TRBV7-2 few TRBD2
TGCAGTGCATTGGCTAGCGGACGACAAGAGACCCAGTACTTC CSALASGRQETQYF 14 TRBJ2-5 TRBV20-1 - TRBD2
TGTGCCGTGGCCCGCCGGGGGTCCAGCGGGGAGCTGTTTTTT CAVARRGSSGELFF 14 TRBJ2-2 TRBV6-8 - -
TGTGCCGTCGGGACCCGGCGGGATGAGCAGTTCTTC CAVGTRRDEQFF 12 TRBJ2-1 TRBV12-3/TRBV12-4 - -
TGTGCCAGCAGCCGTCGGGACAGCTATGGCTACACCTTC CASSRRDSYGYTF 13 TRBJ1-2 TRBV7-9 few TRBD1
TGTGCCAGCAGACGCCCGGGGGCAGGGGGTAATTCACCCCTCCACTTT CASRRPGAGGNSPLHF 16 TRBJ1-6 TRBV11-2 few TRBD1
TGTGCCAGCAGGTTCGGGGGGACCGGGGAGCTGTTTTTT CASRFGGTGELFF 13 TRBJ2-2 TRBV7-2 - TRBD2
TGTGCCATCAGTGAGAACGCGGGGCCCCAGTACTTC CAISENAGPQYF 12 TRBJ2-5 TRBV10-3 - -
TGTGCCAGCTCACCAAACTTCCCACCCCTCCACTTT CASSPNFPPLHF 12 TRBJ1-6 TRBV18 - -
TGTGCCAGCAGTTTGATTTCCGGGACCTACAATGAGCAGTTCTTC CASSLISGTYNEQFF 15 TRBJ2-1 TRBV6-1 few -
TGCGCCAGCAGCTCGGGAATACATAGCGGGAGGGCCATGGGTGGGGACAACAATGAGCAGTTCTTC CASSSGIHSGRAMGGDNNEQFF 22 TRBJ2-1 TRBV5-1 - TRBD2
TGTGCCAGCAGTGTGTCCGCCACTGAAGCTTTCTTT CASSVSATEAFF 12 TRBJ1-1 TRBV2 - -
TGTGCCAGCAGTTTGGCCTATGGCTACACCTTC CASSLAYGYTF 11 TRBJ1-2 TRBV28 few -
TGTGCCAGCAGCTTAGTTAGCAGACTAGCCAAAAACATTCAGTACTTC CASSLVSRLAKNIQYF 16 TRBJ2-4 TRBV7-2 many -
TGTGCCACCTATCGGGAGGGAGGCTTTGTTGAGCAGTTCTTC CATYREGGFVEQFF 14 TRBJ2-1 TRBV19 - TRBD2
TGTGCCAGCCTCATAGCCAGGAGCTCCTACAATGAGCAGTTCTTC CASLIARSSYNEQFF 15 TRBJ2-1 TRBV7-2 - -
TGTGCCAGCAGCCCTCGGACTAGCGGGGGGGCCTACACCGGGGAGCTGTTTTTT CASSPRTSGGAYTGELFF 18 TRBJ2-2 TRBV11-2 - TRBD2
TGTGCCAGCAGCTTAGATACGTCTAGAGGCTACGAGCAGTACTTC CASSLDTSRGYEQYF 15 TRBJ2-7 TRBV11-2 - -